This TCR beta chain emerged from a study of blood T cell repertoires in COVID-19. Background on the study: Sources were T cells, B-cell-depleted T cells, or PBMCs; the material itself was cDNA or gDNA.

As handled by the study authors: Estimated nucleated cell counts came from reference gene primer amplification. Here immunoSEQ multiplex PCR was the method, and the copy in TCRdb shows in-frame clones only, minus some. From that table come the V and J calls and clone size; the DNA was used to work out D and trimming. The sample has about 200,000 clones; 80% to 90% are singletons. The length of the CDR3 is 15 residues. V was shortened by 1 base and J by 1 base, with 10 bases between the two germline ends. The germline V gene has CDR1 MNHNS and CDR2 SASEGT. Sequences were obtained from peripheral blood. This chain links TRBV6-1 with TRBJ1-1; tentative D call: TRBD1 (5 bases). The receptor was derived from a man aged 50 to 59 with acute or convalescent COVID-19. CDR3 amino acids: CASSEGGGWNTEAFF. In nucleotides, the CDR3 is TGTGCCAGCAGTGAAGGGGGGGGTTGGAACACTGAAGCTTTCTTT.